One and the same sample provided the 11 T cell receptor beta chains below, sequenced in a study of post-analysis software for immune sequencing data. Study-level points and caveats: About 5 TRBV segments, including TRBV5-6, TRBV5-1 and TRBV20-1, were more frequent in patients than controls.

No cognate antigen is known for these TCRs. cDNA libraries for TCR beta contained unique molecular identifiers. TCRdb reprocessed the PCR reads with MiXCR, giving one entry per CDR3 protein. The sample holds a few hundred thousand distinct CDR3 sequences, 35% to 40% seen once. The specimen was blood. All receptors derive from a girl aged 10-17 years with multiple sclerosis.

This clonotype occurred a few times. A much larger clone is a single base away; this may be a read error. The genes are TRBV5-5 and TRBJ2-3; no reliable D call. CDR3 length: 12 residues. Germline assignment: CDR1 SGHKS and CDR2 YYEKEE (reference sequence). The V end lost 3 bases, the J end lost 14 bases, and 16 bases lay between the germline ends. CDR3 DNA: TGTGCCAGCAGCTCCGGGCGGCTGAACTGGTATTTT. Amino acid sequence: CASSSGRLNWYF.

This clonotype has ten or more counts. V usage is TRBV24-1 and J usage is TRBJ1-2, with no clear D. This CDR3 region has 13 residues. The germline CDR1 and CDR2 sequences are KGHDR and SFDVKD. V was cut by 6 bases and J by 1 base, with 8 bases left in between. The CDR3 loop reads CATSPADNYGYTF. The CDR3 nucleotides are TGTGCCACCAGTCCCGCGGATAACTATGGCTACACCTTC.

The rearrangement uses TRBV12-3 or TRBV12-4 and TRBJ2-1; D is tentatively TRBD1 or TRBD2 (6 bases each). CDR3 length: 15 residues. V was pared by 1 base and J by 0 bases, with 7 bases between. The CDR3 DNA is TGTGCCAGCAGTTTAGGGGGGGCCTCCTACAATGAGCAGTTCTTC. It translates to CASSLGGASYNEQFF.

This clonotype came up many times. The chain links TRBV5-5 to TRBJ1-6; D is unclear. Germline V CDR1 and CDR2: SGHKS, YYEKEE (reference sequence). V was trimmed by 2 bases and J by 6 bases, leaving 15 bases between them. There are 16 residues in the CDR3. In nucleotides, the CDR3 is TGTGCCAGCAGCTTATCCCATGACGTAGCTAATTCACCCCTCCACTTT. Its protein product is CASSLSHDVANSPLHF.

The chain couples TRBV7-2 to TRBJ2-6; tentatively, D is TRBD1 or TRBD2 (6 bases each). Germline assignment: CDR1 SGHTA and CDR2 FQGNSA. Trimming took off 5 bases at V and 0 bases at J, with 8 bases between the two ends. This CDR3 is built from 15 residues. The CDR3 protein is CASSGGRSGANVLTF. CDR3 DNA sequence: TGTGCCAGCAGCGGGGGGCGCTCTGGGGCCAACGTCCTGACTTTC.

In its sample, this clonotype was seen many times. One junction end disagrees with the germline gene, perhaps due to a read error. V is TRBV20-1 and J is TRBJ2-5, with TRBD2 identical over 12 bases. The CDR3 has 18 residues. Germline values: CDR1 DFQATT, CDR2 SNEGSKA (reference sequence). The CDR3 reads CSARAVPTSGGLQETQYF. Written as DNA, the CDR3 is TGCAGTGCAAGAGCGGTCCCAACTAGCGGGGGGCTCCAAGAGACCCAGTACTTC.

The rearrangement joins TRBV15 to TRBJ2-1; 9 bases match TRBD2. Trimming at V came to 3 bases and at J to 7 bases, leaving 13 bases not matched to a gene. In germline, CDR1 is LNHNV, CDR2 YYDKDF (reference sequence). This CDR3 is 17 amino acids long. The CDR3 coding sequence is TGTGCCACCAGCAGGGGGTTGGATGGCGGGGGGGGGAATGAGCAGTTCTTC. Translated: CATSRGLDGGGGNEQFF.

The chain combines TRBV27 with TRBJ1-2, with D uncertain. Trimming took off 2 bases at V and 4 bases at J, with 11 bases between the two ends. The CDR3 covers 14 residues. The germline gives CDR1 MNHEY, CDR2 SMNVEV (reference sequence). CDR3 coding DNA: TGTGCCAGCAGTTTACATGGCAGAGGCTATGGCTACACCTTC. Protein sequence: CASSLHGRGYGYTF.

This clonotype occurred a few times. This may be a read error: a much more frequent sequence differs by one nucleotide. CDR3 amino acids: CASSRGLALGNEQYF. The CDR3 region has the DNA TGTGCCAGCAGCAGGGGACTAGCCCTCGGCAATGAGCAGTACTTC. The genes are TRBV6-5 and TRBJ2-5; 9 nucleotides align to TRBD2. Germline values: CDR1 MNHEY, CDR2 SVGAGI. The CDR3 runs 15 residues. Trimming cost V 6 bases and J 11 bases; bases outside gene matches: 16.

V is TRBV24-1 and J is TRBJ1-2; the D gene is possibly TRBD1 (6 bases). CDR3 length equals 14 residues. Germline V CDR1 and CDR2: KGHDR, SFDVKD. V dropped 3 bases and J dropped 7 bases, with 14 bases sitting between them. CDR3 sequence reads: CATSDTARGRGYTF. The CDR3 coding sequence is TGTGCCACCAGTGATACCGCCCGGGGGCGTGGCTACACCTTC.

A word on this clonotype: This sequence may be a read error, since a much larger clone differs from it by one base. The V and J genes are TRBV5-4 and TRBJ1-2; D is uncertain. The CDR3 runs to 15 residues. Germline CDR1 SGHNT, CDR2 YYREEE (reference sequence). Trimming removed 3 bases from V and 4 bases from J, with 16 bases in between. The CDR3 region is CASSSSTDPSYGYTF. DNA of the CDR3: TGTGCCAGCAGCTCTTCCACGGACCCAAGCTATGGCTACACCTTC.